The next 27 T cell receptor beta chains were all read from a single sample in a study of CD8+ T cells in alopecia areata. Described treatment: oral pan-JAK inhibitor, 5-10 mg twice daily. Following extraction, RNA underwent reverse transcription to cDNA, which served as the sequencing template. Profiling relied on immunoSEQ multiplex PCR, and the TCRdb table lists in-frame clones only, not all of them. The table has around 180,000 clones, less than 70% seen once; the top ten hold approximately 1.3%. The sequencing here drew on CD4+ T cells sorted from blood, taken between weeks 47 and 50, from a patient treated with tofacitinib. The receptors derive from a human donor with alopecia areata.

The chain uses TRBV2 and TRBJ1-1; 7 positions agree with TRBD1. This CDR3 comprises 14 residues. Germline V gene sequence: CDR1 SNHLY, CDR2 FYNNEI. The V gene end was trimmed by 8 bases and the J gene end by 2 bases; junction bases not matched to a gene: 8. CDR3 coding DNA: TGTGCCAGCCAAGCCGGGACAGACAACACTGAAGCTTTCTTT. Its translation is CASQAGTDNTEAFF.

Points on this clone: The junction and the germline gene differ at one end; a read error may be behind it. The gene calls are TRBV15 and TRBJ1-2; 7 bases align to TRBD1. Germline V gene lookup returns CDR1 LNHNV and CDR2 YYDKDF (reference sequence). The CDR3 spans 15 residues. DNA for the CDR3: TGTGCCACCAGCAGAGAAGGGACAGCCGGTCTGAGTTCTCACTTC. The encoded protein is CATSREGTAGLSSHF.

The rearrangement uses TRBV7-6 and TRBJ2-5, with D uncertain. V lost 1 base and J 5 bases, leaving 11 bases between the germline ends. The V gene's germline CDR1 is SGHVS and CDR2 FNYEAQ. The CDR3 has 14 residues. Here the CDR3 reads CASSLGGPRETQYF. The CDR3 nucleotides read TGTGCCAGCAGCTTAGGAGGCCCAAGGGAGACCCAGTACTTC.

Remarks on this clone: This sample includes further DNA sequences coding for the same CDR3. The gene calls are TRBV29-1 and TRBJ1-1, with unresolved D. V was shortened by 4 bases and J by 0 bases, with 3 bases between the two germline ends. Germline V gene lookup returns CDR1 SQVTM and CDR2 ANQGSEA. The CDR3 spans 11 residues. The CDR3: CSVVLNTEAFF. The CDR3 DNA sequence: TGCAGCGTTGTGTTGAACACTGAAGCTTTCTTT.

This chain connects TRBV27 to TRBJ1-1; maybe TRBD1 (6 bases). CDR1 is MNHEY, CDR2 SMNVEV, per germline (reference sequence). Trimming stripped 4 bases from V and 7 bases from J, with 13 bases between. This CDR3 contains 13 residues. The CDR3 bases are TGTGCCAGCAGTTCCAGGTGGGGGCTTGAAGCTTTCTTT. Its protein product is CASSSRWGLEAFF.

The CDR3 loop reads CSVGHSGANVLTF. CDR3 nucleotide sequence: TGCAGCGTTGGTCATTCTGGGGCCAACGTCCTGACTTTC. The chain couples TRBV29-1 to TRBJ2-6; D is ambiguous. Germline values: CDR1 SQVTM, CDR2 ANQGSEA. The CDR3 spans 13 residues. V was pared by 4 bases and J by 1 base, with 5 bases between.

The V call is TRBV10-2, the J call TRBJ2-3; D may match TRBD1 or TRBD2 (5 bases each). From germline, CDR1 is WSHSY and CDR2 SAAADI. V was cut by 3 bases and J by 7 bases, with 8 bases left in between. The CDR3 runs to 12 residues. This chain's CDR3 is CASSEGDHTQYF. The CDR3 nucleotides read TGCGCCAGCAGTGAAGGGGACCATACGCAGTATTTT.

CDR3 residues: CAWSEDGWSSYNSPLHF. In nucleotides, the CDR3 is TGTGCCTGGAGCGAGGACGGCTGGAGCTCCTATAATTCACCCCTCCACTTT. The chain carries TRBV30 and TRBJ1-6; D is unresolved. This CDR3 contains 17 residues. V shed 3 bases and J shed 0 bases, with 15 bases lying between them. Germline V gene sequence: CDR1 GTSNPN, CDR2 SVGIG (reference sequence).

V is TRBV2 and J is TRBJ2-2; D call uncertain. The V end was cut by 10 bases, the J end by 3 bases, with 9 bases between. The germline V gene encodes CDR1 SNHLY and CDR2 FYNNEI. The CDR3 runs 12 residues. The DNA of the CDR3 is TGTGCCACCCAAAGAGACACCGGGGAGCTGTTTTTT. Amino acid sequence: CATQRDTGELFF.

The chain has TRBV18 and TRBJ2-3; no firm D call. This CDR3 spans 10 amino acids. From germline, CDR1 is KGHSH and CDR2 LQKENI. With 5 bases removed from V and 6 bases from J, the gap between germline ends came to 3 bases. CDR3 residues: CASSRDTQYF. CDR3 sequence (DNA): TGTGCCAGCTCAAGGGATACGCAGTATTTT.

The gene calls are TRBV29-1 and TRBJ1-1, with D unclear. Germline CDR1 is SQVTM and CDR2 is ANQGSEA. Deletions cut 1 base from V and 3 bases from J, with 12 bases between. This CDR3 has 14 amino acids. The CDR3: CSVEVTGFHTEAFF. The CDR3 nucleotides read TGCAGCGTTGAAGTTACGGGCTTTCACACTGAAGCTTTCTTT.

V and J are TRBV29-1 and TRBJ2-3; D not certain. Trimming left V 8 bases short and J 1 base short, with 13 bases between. Germline lookup yields CDR1 SQVTM and CDR2 ANQGSEA. This CDR3 has 13 amino acids. The CDR3 loop is CSSKNAGTDTQYF. Here the CDR3 DNA reads TGCAGCAGTAAGAATGCGGGCACAGATACGCAGTATTTT.

This chain connects TRBV29-1 to TRBJ2-3, with TRBD1 identical over 8 bases. The length of the CDR3 is 15 residues. Germline V gene lookup returns CDR1 SQVTM and CDR2 ANQGSEA. Trimming removed 4 bases from V and 0 bases from J; junction bases left unmatched: 6. CDR3 nucleotide sequence: TGCAGCGTTGCCTGGGACAGGACGAGCACAGATACGCAGTATTTT. Translated: CSVAWDRTSTDTQYF.

The rearrangement uses TRBV30 and TRBJ2-1; 10 bases agree with TRBD2. The CDR3 runs to 14 residues. V trimming: 2 bases; J trimming: 7 bases; junction bases outside the gene matches: 5. Per the germline V gene, CDR1 is GTSNPN and CDR2 is SVGIG (reference sequence). The CDR3 here is CAWSSGGALNEQFF. CDR3 DNA: TGTGCCTGGAGTAGCGGGGGGGCATTGAATGAGCAGTTCTTC.

Concerning this clone itself: Distinct nucleotide sequences in the sample also encode this CDR3. The chain employs TRBV29-1 and TRBJ2-5, with D tentatively TRBD1 (5 bases). CDR3 size: 12 residues. CDR1 SQVTM and CDR2 ANQGSEA come from the germline V gene. The V end was cut by 5 bases, the J end by 2 bases, with 9 bases between. CDR3 amino acids: CSVRAGQETQYF. As DNA, the CDR3 is TGCAGCGTTAGGGCAGGGCAAGAGACCCAGTACTTC. Full variable domain (outside the CDR3, taken from reference TRBV29-1 and TRBJ2-5): SAVISQKPSRDICQRGTSLTIQCQVDSQVTMMFWYRQQPGQSLTLIATANQGSEATYESGFVIDKFPISRPNLTFSTLTVSNMSPEDSSIYLCSVRAGQETQYFGPGTRLLVL.

The chain uses TRBV2 and TRBJ2-7; D perhaps matches TRBD1 (6 bases). This CDR3 is built from 13 residues. Germline values: CDR1 SNHLY, CDR2 FYNNEI. V lost 7 bases, J lost 6 bases, and 16 bases lay in between. CDR3 sequence: CASKRQVTVEQYF. In nucleotides, the CDR3 is TGTGCCAGCAAAAGACAGGTAACTGTCGAGCAGTACTTC.

This clone was seen more than once but under ten times. The chain links TRBV29-1 to TRBJ2-7; a weak D match, TRBD2 (5 bases). Germline V gene sequence: CDR1 SQVTM, CDR2 ANQGSEA. The CDR3 length is 12 residues. The V and J ends lost 3 bases and 2 bases respectively, with 8 bases between them. The CDR3 region has the DNA TGCAGCGTTGATTCCGGGGCCTACGAGCAGTACTTC. It encodes CSVDSGAYEQYF.

In its sample, this clone was seen a few times. The chain joins TRBV5-1 to TRBJ2-3, with TRBD1 matching 8 bases. This CDR3 contains 15 residues. Germline-derived CDR1 and CDR2 are SGHRS and YFSETQ. J lost 5 bases, V lost 4 bases, and 9 bases had no gene match. The CDR3 nucleotides are TGCGCCAGCAGCACGGACAGGGTGTCTATAGATACGCAGTATTTT. It encodes CASSTDRVSIDTQYF.

The V gene is TRBV4-3, the J gene TRBJ1-3; perhaps TRBD1 as D (5 bases). This CDR3 region has 16 residues. Germline CDR1 LGHNA, CDR2 YSLEER. V was cut by 1 base and J by 0 bases, with 10 bases left in between. The chain's CDR3 is CASSQGGSASGNTIYF. For the CDR3, the DNA is TGCGCCAGCAGCCAAGGGGGGTCAGCCTCTGGAAACACCATATATTTT.

The rearrangement joins TRBV19 to TRBJ1-2; the D is unclear. The ends were cut back, 1 base at V and 9 bases at J, with 18 bases in the middle. This CDR3 spans 15 amino acids. CDR1 and CDR2 from the germline V gene are LNHDA and SQIVND (reference sequence). CDR3 sequence reads: CASSIGTRTQSSYTF. CDR3 DNA: TGTGCCAGTAGTATAGGTACGAGAACTCAAAGTAGCTACACCTTC.

The chain links TRBV10-3 to TRBJ2-7, with D perhaps matching TRBD1 (5 bases). There are 15 residues in the CDR3. Trimming shortened V by 10 bases and J by 0 bases, and 19 bases separated the two germline ends. CDR1 is ENHRY and CDR2 is SYGVKD in the germline V gene. The CDR3 reads CATQTAMKSSYEQYF. For the CDR3, the DNA is TGTGCCACGCAGACAGCCATGAAGAGCTCCTACGAGCAGTACTTC.

The chain links TRBV29-1 to TRBJ1-3; the D is unclear. Trimming left V 4 bases short and J 0 bases short, with 4 bases between. The germline gives CDR1 SQVTM, CDR2 ANQGSEA. The CDR3 loop spans 12 amino acids. CDR3 in DNA: TGCAGCGTTGCAACCTCTGGAAACACCATATATTTT. Residues: CSVATSGNTIYF.

Concerning this clone itself: At one end the junction does not follow the germline gene, possibly because of a read error. V and J are TRBV20-1 and TRBJ1-2; 9 bases are a match to TRBD1. Looked up from germline, CDR1 is DFQATT and CDR2 is SNEGSKA (reference sequence). The length of the CDR3 is 11 residues. This CDR3 reads CSAPEAGQGYF. Written as DNA, the CDR3 is TGCAGTGCTCCCGAGGCGGGACAGGGTTACTTC.

The chain couples TRBV7-3 to TRBJ2-6; 8 bases align to TRBD1. The germline V gene has CDR1 SGHTA and CDR2 FQGTGA. Losses at the gene ends were 4 bases for V and 3 bases for J; bases not matched to a gene: 14. The CDR3 totals 19 residues. CDR3 in amino acids: CASSSYGQGGLNGANVLTF. Here the CDR3 DNA reads TGTGCCAGCAGCTCATACGGACAGGGAGGCCTGAATGGGGCCAACGTCCTGACTTTC.

The chain carries TRBV30 and TRBJ1-2, with no clear D. The CDR3 length is 15 residues. V was pared by 0 bases and J by 4 bases, with 15 bases between. Germline CDR1 reads GTSNPN; CDR2 reads SVGIG (reference sequence). The CDR3 is CAWSVRGSSGYGYTF. The CDR3 DNA is TGTGCCTGGAGTGTACGAGGGTCCTCGGGCTATGGCTACACCTTC.

This sequence joins TRBV29-1 and TRBJ1-1; D not resolved. Deletions cut 7 bases from V and 1 base from J, with 16 bases between. Germline V CDR1 and CDR2: SQVTM, ANQGSEA. The CDR3 totals 14 residues. CDR3 protein: CSAKGQTANTEAFF. CDR3 nucleotide sequence: TGCAGCGCTAAGGGTCAAACAGCGAACACTGAAGCTTTCTTT. Looking up the rest from reference TRBV29-1 and TRBJ1-1 gives the full variable domain: SAVISQKPSRDICQRGTSLTIQCQVDSQVTMMFWYRQQPGQSLTLIATANQGSEATYESGFVIDKFPISRPNLTFSTLTVSNMSPEDSSIYLCSAKGQTANTEAFFGQGTRLTVV.

The chain employs TRBV6-5 and TRBJ1-1, with TRBD1 identical over 9 bases. CDR1 is MNHEY and CDR2 is SVGAGI in the germline V gene. V lost 7 bases, J lost 4 bases, and 1 base stayed unmatched. CDR3 length: 12 amino acids. CDR3 in amino acids: CASKQGATEAFF. The CDR3, as DNA: TGTGCCAGCAAACAGGGGGCCACTGAAGCTTTCTTT.